The sequence of this T cell receptor beta chain was determined in a study of shared clonotypes between healthy human individuals. Points on this clone: As yet, its antigen is unknown.

Study results and caveats: Genetic and exposure-history diversity was limited by the few donors.

Deep level was the assay's run setting. Sequencing used immunoSEQ multiplex PCR; TCRdb keeps in-frame clones, though not all of them. The sample has hundreds of thousands of clones; approximately 96% are singletons. The CDR3 extends over 14 amino acids. The germline CDR1 and CDR2 sequences are MNHNS and SASEGT. Trimming pared 5 bases from V and 0 bases from J, leaving 9 bases between. In the naive CD8 group, cells lacked CD45RO and were positively selected for CCR7, so terminally differentiated effector memory CD45RA+ cells were left out. Sequencing was done on a sample of naive CD8+ T cells sorted from blood. This clonotype was obtained from a woman in her twenties or thirties in good health. The chain is built from TRBV6-1 and TRBJ2-3, with D unclear. The CDR3 protein is CASSLPDSTDTQYF. The CDR3 DNA sequence: TGTGCCAGCAGTCTACCCGACAGCACAGATACGCAGTATTTT.